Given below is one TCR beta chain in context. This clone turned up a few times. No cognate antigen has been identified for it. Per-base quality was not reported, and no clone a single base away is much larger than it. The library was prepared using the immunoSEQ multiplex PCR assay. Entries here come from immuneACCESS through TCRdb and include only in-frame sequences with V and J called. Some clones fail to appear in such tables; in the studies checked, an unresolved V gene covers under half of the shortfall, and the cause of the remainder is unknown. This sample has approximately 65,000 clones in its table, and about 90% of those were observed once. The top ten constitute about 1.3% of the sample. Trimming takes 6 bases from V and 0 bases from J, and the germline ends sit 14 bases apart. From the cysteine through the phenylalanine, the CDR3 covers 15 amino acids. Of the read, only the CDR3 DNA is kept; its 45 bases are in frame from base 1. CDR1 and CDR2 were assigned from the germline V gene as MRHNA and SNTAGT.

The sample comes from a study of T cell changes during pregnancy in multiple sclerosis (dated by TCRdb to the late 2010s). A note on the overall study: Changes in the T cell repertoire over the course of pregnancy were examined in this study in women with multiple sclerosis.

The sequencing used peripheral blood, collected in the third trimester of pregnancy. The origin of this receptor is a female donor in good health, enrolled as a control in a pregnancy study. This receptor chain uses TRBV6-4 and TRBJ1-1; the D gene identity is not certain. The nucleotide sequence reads TGTGCCAGCAGCCCTAACGCAGGAATGAACACTGAAGCTTTCTTT. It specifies CASSPNAGMNTEAFF.